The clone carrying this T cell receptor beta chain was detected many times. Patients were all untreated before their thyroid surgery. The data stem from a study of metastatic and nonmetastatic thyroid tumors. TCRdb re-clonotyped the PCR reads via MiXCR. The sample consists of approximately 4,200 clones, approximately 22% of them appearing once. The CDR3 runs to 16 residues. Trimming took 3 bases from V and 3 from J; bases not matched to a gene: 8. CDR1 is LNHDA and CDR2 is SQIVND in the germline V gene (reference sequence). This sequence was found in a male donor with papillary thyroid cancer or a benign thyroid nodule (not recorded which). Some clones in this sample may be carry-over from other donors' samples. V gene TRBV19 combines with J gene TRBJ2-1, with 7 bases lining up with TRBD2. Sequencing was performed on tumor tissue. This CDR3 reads CASSIVASGFYNEQFF. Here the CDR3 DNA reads TGTGCCAGTAGTATTGTGGCTAGCGGATTCTACAATGAGCAGTTCTTC.